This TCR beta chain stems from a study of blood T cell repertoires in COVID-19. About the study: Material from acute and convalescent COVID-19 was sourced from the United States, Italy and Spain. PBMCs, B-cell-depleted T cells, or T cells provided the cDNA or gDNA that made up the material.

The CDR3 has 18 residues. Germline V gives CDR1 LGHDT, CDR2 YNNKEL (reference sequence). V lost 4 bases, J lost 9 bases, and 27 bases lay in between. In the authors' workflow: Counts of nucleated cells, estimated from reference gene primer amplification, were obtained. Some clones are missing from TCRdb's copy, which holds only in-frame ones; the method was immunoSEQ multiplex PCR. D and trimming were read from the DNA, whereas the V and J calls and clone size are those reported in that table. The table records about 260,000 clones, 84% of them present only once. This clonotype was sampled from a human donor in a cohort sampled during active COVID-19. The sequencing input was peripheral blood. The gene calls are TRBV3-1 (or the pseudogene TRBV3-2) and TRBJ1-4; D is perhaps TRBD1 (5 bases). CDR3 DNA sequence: TGTGCCAGCAGCCCGGGCGACTGGGGGAGGGACGTGCGGAAAAAACTGTTTTTT. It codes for CASSPGDWGRDVRKKLFF.